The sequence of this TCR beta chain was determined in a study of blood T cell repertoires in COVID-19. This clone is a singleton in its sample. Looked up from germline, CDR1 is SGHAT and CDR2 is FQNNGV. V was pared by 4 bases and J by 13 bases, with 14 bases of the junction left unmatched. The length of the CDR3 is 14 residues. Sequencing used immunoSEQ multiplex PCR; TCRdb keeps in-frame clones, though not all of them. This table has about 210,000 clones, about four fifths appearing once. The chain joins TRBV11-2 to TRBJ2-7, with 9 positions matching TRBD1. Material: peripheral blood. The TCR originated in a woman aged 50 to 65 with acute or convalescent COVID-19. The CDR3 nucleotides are TGTGCCAGCAGCTCACCCGGGACAGGGACCTCCCTCTACTTC. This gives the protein CASSSPGTGTSLYF. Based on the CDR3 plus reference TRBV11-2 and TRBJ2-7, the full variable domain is EAGVAQSPRYKIIEKRQSVAFWCNPISGHATLYWYQQILGQGPKLLIQFQNNGVVDDSQLPKDRFSAERLKGVDSTLKIQPAKLEDSAVYLCASSSPGTGTSLYFGPGTRLTVT.